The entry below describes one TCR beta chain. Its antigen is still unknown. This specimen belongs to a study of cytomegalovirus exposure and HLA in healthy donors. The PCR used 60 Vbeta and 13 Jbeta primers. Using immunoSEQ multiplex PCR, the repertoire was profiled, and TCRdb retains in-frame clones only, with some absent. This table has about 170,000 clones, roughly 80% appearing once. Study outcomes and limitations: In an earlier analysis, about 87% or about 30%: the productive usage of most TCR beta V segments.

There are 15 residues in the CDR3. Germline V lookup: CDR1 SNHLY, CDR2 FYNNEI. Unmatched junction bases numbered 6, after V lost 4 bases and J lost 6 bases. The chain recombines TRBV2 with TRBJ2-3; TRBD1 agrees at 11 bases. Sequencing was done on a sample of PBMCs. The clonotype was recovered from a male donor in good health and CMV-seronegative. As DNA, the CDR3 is TGTGCCAGCAGTGGGGACAGGGGGGTTGCGGATACGCAGTATTTT. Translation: CASSGDRGVADTQYF.